This T cell receptor beta chain emerged from a study of technical replicates of blood from several donors. The CDR3 loop spans 18 amino acids. V lost 4 bases and J lost 1, with 20 bases in between. CDR1 and CDR2 (germline): SGDLS, YYNGEE. Data came from immunoSEQ multiplex PCR; TCRdb stores just in-frame clones and leaves some out. The sample yields under 85,000 clones, approximately 96% seen once. This sequence was found in a human donor in good health. The V gene is TRBV9, the J gene TRBJ2-2; D is perhaps TRBD1 (5 bases). The sequencing input was T cells isolated from PBMCs. The CDR3 is CASSSSISQGKNTGELFF. The CDR3 coding sequence is TGTGCCAGCAGCTCCAGTATCTCCCAGGGAAAGAACACCGGGGAGCTGTTTTTT. The whole variable domain, remainder taken from reference TRBV9 and TRBJ2-2, is DSGVTQTPKHLITATGQRVTLRCSPRSGDLSVYWYQQSLDQGLQFLIQYYNGEERAKGNILERFSAQQFPDLHSELNLSSLELGDSALYFCASSSSISQGKNTGELFFGEGSRLTVL.